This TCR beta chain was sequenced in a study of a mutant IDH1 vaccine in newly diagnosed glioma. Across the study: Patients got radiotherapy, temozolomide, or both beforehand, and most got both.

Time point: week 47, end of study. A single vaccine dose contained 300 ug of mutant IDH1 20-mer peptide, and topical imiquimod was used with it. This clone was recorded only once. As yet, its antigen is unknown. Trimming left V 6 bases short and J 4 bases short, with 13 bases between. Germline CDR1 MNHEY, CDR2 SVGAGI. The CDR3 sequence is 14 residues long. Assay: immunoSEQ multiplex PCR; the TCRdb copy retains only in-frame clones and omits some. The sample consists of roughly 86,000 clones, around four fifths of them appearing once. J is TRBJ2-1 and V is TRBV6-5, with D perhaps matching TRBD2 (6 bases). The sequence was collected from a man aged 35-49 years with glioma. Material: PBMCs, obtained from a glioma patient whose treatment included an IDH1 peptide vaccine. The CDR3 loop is CASRPGLLYNEQFF. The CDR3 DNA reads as TGTGCCAGCAGGCCGGGACTCCTTTACAATGAGCAGTTCTTC.